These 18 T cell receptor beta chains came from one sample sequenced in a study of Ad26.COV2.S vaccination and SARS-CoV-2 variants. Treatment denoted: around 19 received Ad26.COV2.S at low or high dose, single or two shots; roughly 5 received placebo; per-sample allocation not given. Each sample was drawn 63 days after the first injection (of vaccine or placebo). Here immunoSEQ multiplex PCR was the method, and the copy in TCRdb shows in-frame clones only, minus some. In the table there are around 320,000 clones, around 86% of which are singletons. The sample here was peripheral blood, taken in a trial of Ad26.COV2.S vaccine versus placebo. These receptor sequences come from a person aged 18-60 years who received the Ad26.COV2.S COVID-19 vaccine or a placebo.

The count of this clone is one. The CDR3: CSASWDNRLPTDTQYF. The CDR3 DNA sequence: TGCAGTGCTAGTTGGGACAACCGTTTACCCACAGATACGCAGTATTTT. The chain has TRBV20-1 and TRBJ2-3; D is perhaps TRBD1 (6 bases). Trimming stripped 3 bases from V and 2 bases from J, with 18 bases between. The CDR3 spans 16 residues. Germline CDR1 reads DFQATT; CDR2 reads SNEGSKA (reference sequence).

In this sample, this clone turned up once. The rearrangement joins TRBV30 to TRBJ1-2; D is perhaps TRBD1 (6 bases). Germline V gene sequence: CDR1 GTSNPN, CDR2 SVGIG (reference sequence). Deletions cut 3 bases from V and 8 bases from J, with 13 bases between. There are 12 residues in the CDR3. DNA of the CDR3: TGTGCCTGGAGGGTACAGGGTTTCGGCTACACCTTC. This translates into CAWRVQGFGYTF.

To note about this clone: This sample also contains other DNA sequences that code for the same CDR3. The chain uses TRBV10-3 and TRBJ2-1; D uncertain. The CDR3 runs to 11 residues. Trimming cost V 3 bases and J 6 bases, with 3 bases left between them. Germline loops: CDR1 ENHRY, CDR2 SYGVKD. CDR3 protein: CAISDRNEQFF. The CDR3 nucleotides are TGTGCCATCAGTGACCGCAATGAGCAGTTCTTC.

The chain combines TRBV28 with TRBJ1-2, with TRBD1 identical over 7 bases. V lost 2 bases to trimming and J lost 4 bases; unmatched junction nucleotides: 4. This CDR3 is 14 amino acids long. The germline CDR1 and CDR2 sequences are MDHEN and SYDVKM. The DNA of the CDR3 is TGTGCCAGCAGTTTAGGGGACAGCTTCTATGGCTACACCTTC. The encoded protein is CASSLGDSFYGYTF.

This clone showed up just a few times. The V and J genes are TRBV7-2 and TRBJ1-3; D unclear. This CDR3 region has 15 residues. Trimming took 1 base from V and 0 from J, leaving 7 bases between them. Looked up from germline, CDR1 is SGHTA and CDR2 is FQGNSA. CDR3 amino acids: CASSLDILSGNTIYF. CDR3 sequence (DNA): TGTGCCAGCAGCTTAGATATCCTCTCTGGAAACACCATATATTTT.

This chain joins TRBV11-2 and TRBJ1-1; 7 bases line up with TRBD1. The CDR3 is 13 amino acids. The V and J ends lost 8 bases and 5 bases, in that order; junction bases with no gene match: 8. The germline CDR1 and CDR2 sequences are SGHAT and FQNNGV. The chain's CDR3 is CASVQGKNTEAFF. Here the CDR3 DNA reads TGTGCCAGCGTACAGGGGAAGAATACTGAAGCTTTCTTT.

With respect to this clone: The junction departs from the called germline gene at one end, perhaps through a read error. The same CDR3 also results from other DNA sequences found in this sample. Written as DNA, the CDR3 is TGTGCCAGCAGTTTAGGCTCAGGATTAAATCAGCCCCAGCATTTT. Protein: CASSLGSGLNQPQHF. V gene TRBV7-2 combines with J gene TRBJ1-5; D not certain. The CDR3 contains 15 residues. Germline CDR1 and CDR2: SGHTA and FQGNSA.

In DNA form, the CDR3 reads TGTGCCAGCAGTAACCAGGGGTTTGGCAATCAGCCCCAGCATTTT. This translates into CASSNQGFGNQPQHF. The V call is TRBV6-5, the J call TRBJ1-5, with a tentative D call TRBD1 (6 bases). The V and J ends lost 5 bases and 2 bases respectively, with 13 bases between them. CDR1 and CDR2 (germline): MNHEY, SVGAGI. The CDR3 spans 15 residues.

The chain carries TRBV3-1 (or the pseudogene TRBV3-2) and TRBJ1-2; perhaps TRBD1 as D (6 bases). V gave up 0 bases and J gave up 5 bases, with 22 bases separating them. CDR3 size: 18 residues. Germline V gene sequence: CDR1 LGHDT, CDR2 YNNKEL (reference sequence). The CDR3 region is CASSQDSGGHQRGYGYTF. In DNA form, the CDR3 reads TGTGCCAGCAGCCAAGATTCCGGGGGACACCAAAGGGGGTATGGCTACACCTTC.

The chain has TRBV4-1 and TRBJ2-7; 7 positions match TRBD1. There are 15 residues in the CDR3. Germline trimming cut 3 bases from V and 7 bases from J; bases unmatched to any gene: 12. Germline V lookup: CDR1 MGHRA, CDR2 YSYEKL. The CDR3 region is CASSQRGRSDEEQYF. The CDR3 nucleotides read TGCGCCAGCAGCCAGAGGGGGCGATCTGATGAAGAGCAGTACTTC.

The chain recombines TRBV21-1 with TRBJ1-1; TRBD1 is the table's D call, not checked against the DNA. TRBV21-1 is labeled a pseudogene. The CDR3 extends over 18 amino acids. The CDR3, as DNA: TGTGCCAGCAGCAAAAATTCGGACAGGGGAGAGGGAGCGGGTGAAGCTTTCTTT. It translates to CASSKNSDRGEGAGEAFF.

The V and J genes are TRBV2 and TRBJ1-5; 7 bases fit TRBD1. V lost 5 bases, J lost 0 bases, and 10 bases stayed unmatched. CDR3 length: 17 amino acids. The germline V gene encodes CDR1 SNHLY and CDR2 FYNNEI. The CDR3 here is CASSSQGGPYSNQPQHF. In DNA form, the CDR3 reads TGTGCCAGCAGTAGTCAGGGGGGGCCCTATAGCAATCAGCCCCAGCATTTT. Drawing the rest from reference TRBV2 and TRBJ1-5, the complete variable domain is EPEVTQTPSHQVTQMGQEVILRCVPISNHLYFYWYRQILGQKVEFLVSFYNNEISEKSEIFDDQFSVERPDGSNFTLKIRSTKLEDSAMYFCASSSQGGPYSNQPQHFGDGTRLSIL.

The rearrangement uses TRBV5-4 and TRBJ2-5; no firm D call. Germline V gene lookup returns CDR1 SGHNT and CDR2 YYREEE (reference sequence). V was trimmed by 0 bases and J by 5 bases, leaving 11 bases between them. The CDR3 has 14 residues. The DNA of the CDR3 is TGTGCCAGCAGCTTGGTCTCCAGACGCGAGACCCAGTACTTC. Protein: CASSLVSRRETQYF. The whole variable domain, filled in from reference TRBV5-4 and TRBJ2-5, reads ETGVTQSPTHLIKTRGQQVTLRCSSQSGHNTVSWYQQALGQGPQFIFQYYREEENGRGNFPPRFSGLQFPNYSSELNVNALELDDSALYLCASSLVSRRETQYFGPGTRLLVL.

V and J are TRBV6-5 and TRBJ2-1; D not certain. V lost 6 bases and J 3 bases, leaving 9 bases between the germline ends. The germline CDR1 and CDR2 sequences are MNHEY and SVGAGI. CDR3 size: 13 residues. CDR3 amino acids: CASRLPNYNEQFF. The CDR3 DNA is TGTGCCAGCAGGCTACCTAACTACAATGAGCAGTTCTTC.

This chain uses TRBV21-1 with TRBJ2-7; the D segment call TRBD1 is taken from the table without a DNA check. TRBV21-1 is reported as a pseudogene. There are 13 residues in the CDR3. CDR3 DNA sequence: TGTGCCAGCAGCATTAACAGGTCCTACGAGCAGTACTTC. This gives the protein CASSINRSYEQYF.

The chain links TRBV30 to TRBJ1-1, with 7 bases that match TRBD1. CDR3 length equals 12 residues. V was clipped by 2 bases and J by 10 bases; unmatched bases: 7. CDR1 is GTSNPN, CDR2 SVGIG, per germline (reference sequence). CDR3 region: CAWSQEGASAFF. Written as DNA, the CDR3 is TGTGCCTGGAGTCAAGAGGGGGCGTCAGCTTTCTTT. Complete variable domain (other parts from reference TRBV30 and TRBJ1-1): SQTIHQWPATLVQPVGSPLSLECTVEGTSNPNLYWYRQAAGRGLQLLFYSVGIGQISSEVPQNLSASRPQDRQFILSSKKLLLSDSGFYLCAWSQEGASAFFGQGTRLTVV.

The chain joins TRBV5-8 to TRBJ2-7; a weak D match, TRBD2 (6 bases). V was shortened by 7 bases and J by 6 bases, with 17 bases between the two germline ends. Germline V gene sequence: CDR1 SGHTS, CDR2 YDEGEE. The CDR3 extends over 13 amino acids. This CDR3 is CASPLLGGFEQYF. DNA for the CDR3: TGTGCCAGCCCTTTGCTGGGGGGTTTCGAGCAGTACTTC.

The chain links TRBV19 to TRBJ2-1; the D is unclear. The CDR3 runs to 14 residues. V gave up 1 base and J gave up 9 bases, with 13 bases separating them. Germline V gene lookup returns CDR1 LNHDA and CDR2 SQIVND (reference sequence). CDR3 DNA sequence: TGTGCCAGTAGTATAGCTCGGCCACCGAGTGAGCAGTTCTTC. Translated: CASSIARPPSEQFF.